Presented here are 10 T cell receptor beta chains from one specimen sequenced in a study of T cell responses to AZD1222 COVID-19 vaccine. Libraries were prepared by immunoSEQ multiplex PCR; TCRdb keeps only in-frame clonotypes and omits some of them. Of 120,000 to 150,000 clones listed, 88% are singletons. Sequencing used peripheral blood, obtained 28 days after the second dose of the MenACWY control vaccine. The receptor set was obtained from an adult who received the MenACWY meningococcal vaccine as a control.

The V gene is TRBV11-2, the J gene TRBJ1-3, with D perhaps TRBD1 (5 bases). Germline CDR1 reads SGHAT; CDR2 reads FQNNGV. The CDR3 consists of 13 residues. Deletions cut 3 bases from V and 8 bases from J, with 11 bases between. The CDR3, as DNA: TGTGCCAGCAGCTTGGGCAGGGAACACACCATATATTTT. This translates into CASSLGREHTIYF.

The chain combines TRBV11-3 with TRBJ2-7; 11 nucleotides align to TRBD1. The CDR3 sequence is 15 residues long. Germline-derived CDR1 and CDR2 are SGHNT and YENEEA. The trim removed 5 bases at V and 5 bases at J, leaving 8 bases unmatched. This CDR3 reads CASSQGQGEWDEQYF. The CDR3 region has the DNA TGTGCCAGCAGCCAGGGACAGGGGGAATGGGACGAGCAGTACTTC.

This chain links TRBV27 with TRBJ2-2; unclear D gene. V lost 3 bases and J 6 bases, leaving 5 bases between the germline ends. CDR3 length equals 12 residues. Per germline, CDR1 MNHEY and CDR2 SMNVEV (reference sequence). The CDR3 DNA follows: TGTGCCAGCAGTTTGGGTTCCGGGGAGCTGTTTTTT. Amino acids: CASSLGSGELFF.

This chain uses TRBV24-1 with TRBJ2-1, with 8 bases that match TRBD2. The V and J ends lost 5 bases and 5 bases, in that order; junction bases with no gene match: 16. CDR1 KGHDR and CDR2 SFDVKD come from the germline V gene. There are 18 residues in the CDR3. As DNA, the CDR3 is TGTGCCACCAGTGCCCCAATTTTTCGCGGGAGGACCGACAATGAGCAGTTCTTC. Translated: CATSAPIFRGRTDNEQFF.

The chain combines TRBV19 with TRBJ2-3, with a possible D match to TRBD1 (5 bases). Germline V gene sequence: CDR1 LNHDA, CDR2 SQIVND (reference sequence). Between the trimmed V and J ends, which lost 7 bases and 2 bases, there was a span of 13 bases. The CDR3 covers 14 residues. The CDR3 loop reads CASTLGPFTDTQYF. CDR3 DNA sequence: TGTGCCAGTACCCTGGGGCCGTTCACAGATACGCAGTATTTT.

The chain joins TRBV27 to TRBJ2-7; 8 bases fit TRBD1. CDR3 length: 15 amino acids. CDR1 is MNHEY, CDR2 SMNVEV, per germline (reference sequence). V gave up 2 bases and J gave up 2 bases; unmatched junction bases: 5. The CDR3: CASSLVGTGPYEQYF. The CDR3 DNA reads TGTGCCAGCAGTTTAGTAGGGACAGGTCCCTACGAGCAGTACTTC.

This chain joins TRBV4-3 and TRBJ1-3; 7 bases agree with TRBD1. Germline lookup yields CDR1 LGHNA and CDR2 YSLEER. The ends lost 4 bases at V and 2 bases at J; junction bases unmatched: 11. This CDR3 region has 17 residues. This CDR3 is CASSPRGEGRTGNTIYF. CDR3 nucleotide sequence: TGCGCCAGCAGCCCCAGGGGGGAAGGGCGAACTGGAAACACCATATATTTT.

V usage is TRBV10-3 and J usage is TRBJ1-2; D gene ambiguous. The V gene lost 10 bases and the J gene lost 2 bases, with 20 bases spanning the gap. The CDR3 length is 15 residues. Germline CDR1 and CDR2: ENHRY and SYGVKD. The CDR3, as DNA: TGTGCCACCAAACCCTCGTCCGTATCGAACTATGGCTACACCTTC. Translating gives CATKPSSVSNYGYTF.

As DNA, the CDR3 is TGTGCCAGCAGCTTTCCGGGTGATGGGGCCAACGTCCTGACTTTC. This codes for CASSFPGDGANVLTF. The chain links TRBV5-4 to TRBJ2-6; D gene ambiguous. V lost 2 bases to trimming and J lost 3 bases, with 9 bases between them. Per the germline V gene, CDR1 is SGHNT and CDR2 is YYREEE (reference sequence). CDR3 size: 15 residues.

The rearrangement uses TRBV10-3 and TRBJ2-5; 8 bases are a match to TRBD1. Trimming took 4 bases from V and 4 from J; bases not matched to a gene: 8. Germline V gene lookup returns CDR1 ENHRY and CDR2 SYGVKD. The CDR3 is 15 residues long. CDR3 loop: CAISGTGQVGETQYF. The DNA for the CDR3 is TGTGCCATCAGTGGAACGGGACAGGTAGGAGAGACCCAGTACTTC.